The rows below give T cell receptor beta chains drawn from one sample of a study of OX40 agonist ivuxolimab in advanced cancers. The assay was immunoSEQ multiplex PCR, and TCRdb's table has in-frame clones only and misses some. The table has fewer than 65,000 clones, 85% to 90% seen once. Sequencing was performed on CD4+ or CD8+ T cells sorted from blood, taken in a trial of the OX40 agonist ivuxolimab. These receptors all come from an adult with an advanced solid tumor such as melanoma, head and neck, liver or kidney cancer. Both conserved end residues are trimmed from each CDR3. Clone size is not always given. Where it is, it says once, few, many or a class for expanded clones.

clone_size v_call cdr3_aa
- TRBV6-6 ASSYRHQGGELF
- TRBV11-2 ASSSSRGVKF
- TRBV5-1 ASSLEGAGTGELF
once TRBV14 ASSPGRQNSPLH
- TRBV18 ASSPTSGRRGEQF
- TRBV7-4 ASSLADREQY
- TRBV27 ASSQGWTGNKYGYT
- TRBV7-9 ASSPLGGRGYTGELF
- TRBV6-5 ASSYSRQTNTEAF
- TRBV5-4 ASSADRGRAETQY
- TRBV6-4 ASSVETGAAYEQY
- TRBV7-9 ASSFTNSNQPQH
- TRBV2 ASSEGASSGPQH
- TRBV6-5 ASSSSATQY
- TRBV6-1 ASTLRQGATQY
- TRBV5-1 ASSLGSRTGNSPLH
- TRBV5-1 ASTRGEGTGELF
- TRBV27 ASRDRAVPNFYEQY
once TRBV5-6 ASSLGFGAEQF
- TRBV27 ASSPGLIYEQY
- TRBV9 ASSVVSGGLAGLNEQF
- TRBV9 ASSVVGGFEGYNEQF
- TRBV5-6 ASTLQGLAYPF
few TRBV19 ASSIPRMNTEAF
- TRBV10-3 AISERGNGYEQY
- TRBV6-5 ASSKTTGELF
- TRBV5-1 ASSFGGQGADTQY
- TRBV18 ASSSLPATDTQY
- TRBV19 ATSRRRDRGQETQY
- TRBV19 ASSGDRALSGANVLT
- TRBV18 ASSRALGSYEQY
- TRBV5-1 ASSSGKVAGVAYEQY
- TRBV28 ASSLPSGVGTGELF
- TRBV5-4 ASSLLDNEQF
- TRBV28 ASIDSNQPQH
- TRBV9 ASSTGTPEQY
- TRBV10-3 AIAQRGNLETQY
- TRBV7-8 ASIASGKGEQY
- TRBV4-2 ASSQGSYEQY
- TRBV15 ATSNDGQGVSDTQY
- TRBV5-4 ASSFQEDEQF
- TRBV5-1 ASSPPGLAGGANEQF
- TRBV7-3 ASSPGPGETQY
- TRBV6-5 ASSPGGLGGDTQY
once TRBV13 ASSLLGTSGMSSYNEQF
- TRBV7-2 ASSLEGQGTGELF
- TRBV5-5 ASSLAAGGGTEAF
- TRBV30 AWRGDRGRKKNTEAF
- TRBV6-4 ASSETARGAQH
- TRBV7-2 ASSIDRGAF
- TRBV2 ASSLQGSGNTEAF
- TRBV10-3 AIGTGPGDEQY
- TRBV29-1 SVGLAGGPGYEQY
- TRBV6-1 ASTRIYEQY
- TRBV18 ASSPFSPKTSGRTDTQY